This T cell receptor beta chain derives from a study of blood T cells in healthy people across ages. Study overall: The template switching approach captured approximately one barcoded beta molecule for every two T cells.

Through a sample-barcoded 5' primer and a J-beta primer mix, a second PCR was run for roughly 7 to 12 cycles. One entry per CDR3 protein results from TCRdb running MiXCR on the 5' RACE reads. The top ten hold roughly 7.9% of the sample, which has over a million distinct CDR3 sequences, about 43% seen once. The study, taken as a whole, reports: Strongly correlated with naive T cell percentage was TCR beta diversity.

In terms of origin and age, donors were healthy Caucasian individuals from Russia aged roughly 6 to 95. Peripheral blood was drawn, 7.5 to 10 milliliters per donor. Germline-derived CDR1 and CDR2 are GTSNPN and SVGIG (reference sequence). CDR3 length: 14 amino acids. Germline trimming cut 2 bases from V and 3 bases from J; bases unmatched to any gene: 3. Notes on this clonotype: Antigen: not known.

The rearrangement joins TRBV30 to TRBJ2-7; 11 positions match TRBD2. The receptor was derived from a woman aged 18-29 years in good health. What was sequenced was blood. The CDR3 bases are TGTGCCTGGAGTCACGGGACTAGCGGCTACGAGCAGTACTTC. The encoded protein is CAWSHGTSGYEQYF.